This T cell receptor beta chain stems from a study of response to subunit inactivated influenza vaccine. Study-level points and caveats: New T cells are recruited in small numbers by each seasonal influenza vaccination, according to the authors' suggestion.

TCRdb fed the RT-PCR reads into MiXCR, producing one record per CDR3 protein. The sample holds roughly 570,000 distinct CDR3 sequences, 13% seen once. Germline V gives CDR1 MNHEY, CDR2 SMNVEV (reference sequence). CDR3 size: 14 residues. Trimming took 0 bases from V and 14 from J, leaving 17 bases between them. Comments on this clonotype: Its antigen remains unknown.

The chain employs TRBV27 and TRBJ2-1; D is ambiguous. The TCR sequence derives from a man aged 45-60 years who received an inactivated influenza vaccine. The material was PBMCs from blood, obtained roughly 45 days after vaccination. CDR3 protein: CASSLSPSTWTEFF. DNA for the CDR3: TGTGCCAGCAGTTTATCACCCTCGACTTGGACGGAGTTCTTC.